This is a list of T cell receptor beta chains from one sample in a study of shared clonotypes between healthy human individuals. The repertoire was sequenced with immunoSEQ multiplex PCR; TCRdb's copy has only in-frame clones and lacks some. The sample includes fewer than 700,000 clones, around 77% of them seen just once. Sequenced input: PBMCs. The receptors were sampled from a woman in her thirties or forties in good health. Some clones in this sample may be carry-over from other donors' samples. Each CDR3 is given with its conserved first and last residue. The D gene is left open where the match is weak. The size of a clone is reported for some rows only, either as once, few or many, or as a class for expanded clones.

clone size	V gene	D gene	J gene	CDR3 DNA	CDR3 protein
NA	TRBV10-2	NA	TRBJ2-1	TGCGCCAGCAGGACCGGGACGATTTACAATGAGCAGTTCTTC	CASRTGTIYNEQFF
few	TRBV5-1	NA	TRBJ1-5	TGCGCCAGCAGCTTGGACGGGAGTATTCAGCCCCAGCATTTT	CASSLDGSIQPQHF
few	TRBV20-1	NA	TRBJ1-2	TGCAGTGCTACCGAGTATGGCTACACCTTC	CSATEYGYTF
NA	TRBV28	TRBD2	TRBJ2-7	TGTGCCAGCAGTTTAGTGACTAGCGGGATCAACGAGCAGTACTTC	CASSLVTSGINEQYF
NA	TRBV5-4	NA	TRBJ2-7	TGTGCCAGCAGCTTATCTGTCACAGAGCAGTACTTC	CASSLSVTEQYF
NA	TRBV4-3	TRBD2	TRBJ2-3	TGCGCCAGCAGCCAAGATTTGGCTAGCGGGAGAGGCGATACGCAGTATTTT	CASSQDLASGRGDTQYF
NA	TRBV25-1	TRBD1	TRBJ2-7	TGTGCCACCGCCTTTACCGGGACAGGGGGCGAGCAGTACTTC	CATAFTGTGGEQYF
NA	TRBV7-8	TRBD1	TRBJ1-1	TGTGCCAGCAGCCTAGTGACAGGGCAATCCACTGAAGCTTTCTTT	CASSLVTGQSTEAFF
NA	TRBV9	NA	TRBJ1-2	TGTGCCAGCGGCGTAGTAGCAGGGACACCTGGCTACACCTTC	CASGVVAGTPGYTF
NA	TRBV30	NA	TRBJ1-1	TGTGCCTGGATCTCCGACAGCCCCATGAACACTGAAGCTTTCTTT	CAWISDSPMNTEAFF
once	TRBV5-4	NA	TRBJ2-1	TGTGCCAGCAGCCCGGGAGCCTACAATGAGCAGTTCTTC	CASSPGAYNEQFF
NA	TRBV5-3	TRBD1	TRBJ2-2	TGTGCCAGAAGCCCGGGGACAGGGAACACCGGGGAGCTGTTTTTT	CARSPGTGNTGELFF
NA	TRBV4-1	NA	TRBJ2-1	TGCGCCAGCAGCCAAGTCCACAGGGATGAGCAGTTCTTC	CASSQVHRDEQFF
NA	TRBV27	TRBD1	TRBJ2-7	TGTGCCAGCAGTTTATCGGCCTACCCGGGACAGGTGGCCTACGAGCAGTACTTC	CASSLSAYPGQVAYEQYF
NA	TRBV15	TRBD1	TRBJ1-3	TGTGCCACCAGCAGAGATACAGGGGCTGGAAACACCATATATTTT	CATSRDTGAGNTIYF
NA	TRBV7-9	NA	TRBJ1-1	TGTGCCAGCAGCTTCACCCAGAGCACTGAAGCTTTCTTT	CASSFTQSTEAFF
NA	TRBV7-2	NA	TRBJ2-6	TGTGCCAGCAGCCCAGGGGGGTCTGGGGCCAACGTCCTGACTTTC	CASSPGGSGANVLTF
NA	TRBV14	TRBD2	TRBJ2-1	TGTGCCAGCAGCCGCGGGACTAGCGGGACGTATGAGCAGTTCTTC	CASSRGTSGTYEQFF
NA	TRBV19	TRBD1	TRBJ1-1	TGTGCCAGTAGTGCGACAGGGGGCGGCACTGAAGCTTTCTTT	CASSATGGGTEAFF
once	TRBV28	TRBD2	TRBJ2-2	TGTGCCAGCACCTTAGAGGGAGGGTACACTGGGGAGCTGTTTTTT	CASTLEGGYTGELFF
NA	TRBV4-1	TRBD2	TRBJ2-1	TGCGCCAGCACCAGAGGACTAGCGGGAGACAATGAGCAGTTCTTC	CASTRGLAGDNEQFF
NA	TRBV6-4	NA	TRBJ2-3	TGTGCCAGCAGTGACTTGGGCGGGACAGATACGCAGTATTTT	CASSDLGGTDTQYF
once	TRBV7-9	TRBD1	TRBJ1-5	TGTGCCAGCAGCAGGGGTACAGGGGGGCAGCCCCAGCATTTT	CASSRGTGGQPQHF
NA	TRBV18	NA	TRBJ2-7	TGTGCCAGCTCACCCCCGAGTCGCGGGACCTACGAGCAGTACTTC	CASSPPSRGTYEQYF
NA	TRBV29-1	NA	TRBJ2-2	TGCAGCGGGACTCCCTACACCGGGGAGCTGTTTTTT	CSGTPYTGELFF
once	TRBV2	TRBD1	TRBJ2-4	TGTGCCAGCAGAGACTGGGACAGGGGGGTTGATGAAAACATTCAGTACTTC	CASRDWDRGVDENIQYF
NA	TRBV7-6	NA	TRBJ2-1	TGTGCCAGCAGCTTAGGCCCCGGGCCCAACAATGAGCAGTTCTTC	CASSLGPGPNNEQFF
NA	TRBV30	TRBD2	TRBJ2-2	TGTGCCTGGACCGATAGCGGGACGATCCTTGGGGAGCTGTTTTTT	CAWTDSGTILGELFF
NA	TRBV7-9	TRBD2	TRBJ2-7	TGTGCCAGCAGCCGACGGACTAGCGGATACTACGAGCAGTACTTC	CASSRRTSGYYEQYF
NA	TRBV19	TRBD1	TRBJ2-3	TGTGCCAGCAACCCGGACAGGGCTAGCACAGATACGCAGTATTTT	CASNPDRASTDTQYF
NA	TRBV18	NA	TRBJ2-5	TGTGCCAGCTCACCACCGGTCATTGATCGGACCCAGTACTTC	CASSPPVIDRTQYF
NA	TRBV6-4	NA	TRBJ2-1	TGTGCCAGCAGTGACCAGGCGGGCACATACAATGAGCAGTTCTTC	CASSDQAGTYNEQFF
NA	TRBV2	NA	TRBJ1-1	TGTGCCAGCAGTACCGAGTTGAGGACTGAAGCTTTCTTT	CASSTELRTEAFF
NA	TRBV5-6	NA	TRBJ2-1	TGTGCCAGCAACCAAGGGCTTCCAAGGGATGAGCAGTTCTTC	CASNQGLPRDEQFF
NA	TRBV15	NA	TRBJ2-1	TGTGCCACCAGCAGAGGTTCGGCGGCTAGCTCCTACAATGAGCAGTTCTTC	CATSRGSAASSYNEQFF
few	TRBV10-1	TRBD1	TRBJ2-7	TGCGCCAGCATCGGATGCAGGGGGCGGGGCTACGAGCAGTACTTC	CASIGCRGRGYEQYF
NA	TRBV5-1	NA	TRBJ1-1	TGCGCCAGCAGCTTGGTGGGCACGGTTGAAGCTTTCTTT	CASSLVGTVEAFF
NA	TRBV2	NA	TRBJ1-4	TGTGCCAGCAGTGTTCAGGGGCTAAATGAAAAACTGTTTTTT	CASSVQGLNEKLFF